These 14 T cell receptor beta chains originate from one sample sequenced in a study of shared clonotypes between healthy human individuals. Some clones are missing from TCRdb's copy, which holds only in-frame ones; the method was immunoSEQ multiplex PCR. The sample contains 2,500,000 or so clones, about nine tenths of which appear only once. The sequenced sample consisted of naive CD4+ T cells from PBMCs. Subset in this sample: CD45RA+ positively selected. These receptors originate from a man younger than 35 in good health. Some clones in this sample may be carry-over from other donors' samples.

The rearrangement joins TRBV19 to TRBJ1-5, with 7 nucleotides matching TRBD1. CDR1 and CDR2 from the germline V gene are LNHDA and SQIVND (reference sequence). After removal of 7 bases from V and 7 bases from J, the junction contained 16 bases not matched to a gene. This CDR3 is built from 16 residues. The DNA of the CDR3 is TGTGCCAGTAAGGAAGGGGAAGGGGGCGCTTACCAGCCCCAGCATTTT. It yields the protein CASKEGEGGAYQPQHF.

V usage is TRBV9 and J usage is TRBJ2-3; TRBD2 agrees at 7 bases. The CDR3 contains 18 residues. CDR1 is SGDLS and CDR2 is YYNGEE in the germline V gene. V lost 4 bases to trimming and J lost 1 base; unmatched junction nucleotides: 15. CDR3 sequence (DNA): TGTGCCAGCAGCCCGCGACTAGCAGGGATAATGGGCACAGATACGCAGTATTTT. It is translated as CASSPRLAGIMGTDTQYF.

The chain has TRBV27 and TRBJ2-1; D unresolved. Germline V gene data show CDR1 as MNHEY and CDR2 as SMNVEV (reference sequence). The CDR3 has 11 residues. With 9 bases removed from V and 9 bases from J, the gap between germline ends came to 12 bases. The CDR3 spells CASTDEGEQFF. Written as DNA, the CDR3 is TGTGCCAGTACCGACGAAGGTGAGCAGTTCTTC.

This chain links TRBV7-2 with TRBJ2-3; 9 bases align to TRBD2. This CDR3 has 16 amino acids. Trimming cost V 5 bases and J 0 bases; bases outside gene matches: 6. Germline CDR1 SGHTA, CDR2 FQGNSA. In DNA form, the CDR3 reads TGTGCCAGCAGCCGCCGACTAGCGGAAAGCACAGATACGCAGTATTTT. Amino acids: CASSRRLAESTDTQYF.

The genes are TRBV5-5 and TRBJ2-5; perhaps TRBD1 as D (6 bases). This CDR3 is built from 13 residues. The V and J ends lost 3 bases and 1 base respectively, with 7 bases between them. The germline V gene has CDR1 SGHKS and CDR2 YYEKEE (reference sequence). The CDR3: CASSWTAQETQYF. CDR3 coding DNA: TGTGCCAGCAGCTGGACAGCCCAAGAGACCCAGTACTTC.

The chain links TRBV5-6 to TRBJ1-2, with D possibly TRBD1 on 6 matching bases. Germline CDR1 and CDR2: SGHDT and YYEEEE. V dropped 4 bases and J dropped 5 bases, with 15 bases sitting between them. The CDR3 is 14 residues long. The CDR3 spells CASSLWGTKYGYTF. The CDR3 region has the DNA TGTGCCAGCAGCCTGTGGGGGACAAAGTATGGCTACACCTTC.

About this clone itself: The sample contains more than one DNA sequence encoding this CDR3. The chain links TRBV28 to TRBJ2-7; the match to TRBD2 covers 7 bases. The CDR3 loop spans 13 amino acids. Germline loops: CDR1 MDHEN, CDR2 SYDVKM. V was clipped by 2 bases and J by 3 bases; unmatched bases: 1. The CDR3 region is CASSLAGDYEQYF. CDR3 nucleotide sequence: TGTGCCAGCAGTTTAGCGGGGGACTACGAGCAGTACTTC.

V gene TRBV2 combines with J gene TRBJ2-1; 9 bases map to TRBD2. Germline CDR1 SNHLY, CDR2 FYNNEI. CDR3 length: 16 amino acids. V lost 4 bases and J lost 6; bases outside the gene matches: 10. The CDR3 nucleotides are TGTGCCAGCAGTGTTACTAGCGGGTGGATCTCCAATGAGCAGTTCTTC. This codes for CASSVTSGWISNEQFF.

This chain links TRBV5-1 with TRBJ2-5, with 9 bases lining up with TRBD2. The V segment lost 4 bases and the J segment 1 base; nucleotides outside the gene matches: 8. This CDR3 is 16 amino acids long. Per germline, CDR1 SGHRS and CDR2 YFSETQ. CDR3 in DNA: TGCGCCAGCAGCCTGACTCTAGCGGGATTCCAAGAGACCCAGTACTTC. Its translation: CASSLTLAGFQETQYF.

The chain is built from TRBV5-1 and TRBJ1-2; D is uncertain. V was pared by 4 bases and J by 2 bases, with 9 bases between. The CDR3 runs to 13 residues. Germline V gene lookup returns CDR1 SGHRS and CDR2 YFSETQ. The chain's CDR3 is CASSPDDNYGYTF. The CDR3 nucleotides are TGCGCCAGCAGCCCAGACGACAACTATGGCTACACCTTC.

The chain links TRBV7-3 to TRBJ2-1; D possibly corresponds to TRBD1 (5 bases). The CDR3 extends over 13 amino acids. Germline V lookup: CDR1 SGHTA, CDR2 FQGTGA. V lost 5 bases to trimming and J lost 6 bases, with 11 bases between them. Here the CDR3 reads CASSPRRGNEQFF. The CDR3 DNA sequence: TGTGCCAGCAGCCCCCGAAGGGGCAATGAGCAGTTCTTC.

The chain couples TRBV7-9 to TRBJ2-1; D is unresolved. Germline V CDR1 and CDR2: SEHNR, FQNEAQ (reference sequence). The CDR3 is 12 amino acids. V gave up 4 bases and J gave up 7 bases, with 8 bases separating them. CDR3 nucleotide sequence: TGTGCCAGCAGCTCCAAAGGGAATGAGCAGTTCTTC. It translates to CASSSKGNEQFF. The variable domain in full, completed from reference TRBV7-9 and TRBJ2-1, reads DTGVSQNPRHKITKRGQNVTFRCDPISEHNRLYWYRQTLGQGPEFLTYFQNEAQLEKSRLLSDRFSAERPKGSFSTLEIQRTEQGDSAMYLCASSSKGNEQFFGPGTRLTVL.

The chain employs TRBV29-1 and TRBJ1-1, with no clear D. CDR3 length equals 15 residues. V was clipped by 1 base and J by 0 bases, with 12 bases between them. CDR1 SQVTM and CDR2 ANQGSEA come from the germline V gene. CDR3: CSVEGRQVMNTEAFF. CDR3 bases: TGCAGCGTTGAAGGTCGCCAGGTAATGAACACTGAAGCTTTCTTT.

The J gene is TRBJ1-1, the V gene TRBV5-1; D not certain. V was clipped by 0 bases and J by 3 bases, with 12 bases between them. This CDR3 has 15 amino acids. The germline V gene has CDR1 SGHRS and CDR2 YFSETQ. The CDR3 is CASSLDGLGHTEAFF. CDR3 DNA: TGCGCCAGCAGCTTGGATGGGCTCGGGCACACTGAAGCTTTCTTT.